A selection of T cell receptor beta chains follows, all from one sample in a study of T cell changes during pregnancy in multiple sclerosis. Only in-frame clones appear in the TCRdb table, and some are missing; sequencing was by immunoSEQ multiplex PCR. The sample yields tens of thousands of clones, 92% seen once. The source material was CD4+ T cells from peripheral blood mononuclear cells, sampled after pregnancy. These receptor sequences come from a female donor in good health, enrolled as a control in a pregnancy study. Both conserved end residues are part of each CDR3. The D gene is left open where the match is weak. The size of a clone is reported for some rows only, either as once, few or many, or as a class for expanded clones.

d_gene	len	v_gene	j_gene	abundance	CDR3aa	CDR3nt
NA	16	TRBV18	TRBJ2-1	NA	CASSPGGAQFEGEQFF	TGTGCCAGCTCACCAGGGGGGGCGCAATTCGAAGGTGAGCAGTTCTTC
NA	15	TRBV5-4	TRBJ2-7	NA	CASSPDRLPSYEQYF	TGTGCCAGCAGCCCCGACAGGCTTCCCTCCTACGAGCAGTACTTC
TRBD2	15	TRBV5-4	TRBJ2-3	NA	CASSLAGLATDTQYF	TGTGCCAGCAGCTTAGCGGGATTAGCCACAGATACGCAGTATTTT
TRBD1	17	TRBV10-3	TRBJ1-2	NA	CAISTQQGEDSPYGYTF	TGTGCCATCAGTACTCAACAGGGGGAAGATTCCCCCTATGGCTACACCTTC
TRBD1	15	TRBV2	TRBJ1-5	NA	CASKRGPLTDQPQHF	TGTGCCAGCAAGAGGGGGCCCTTGACGGATCAGCCCCAGCATTTT
TRBD2	16	TRBV29-1	TRBJ2-1	NA	CSVAQRERGGDNEQFF	TGCAGCGTTGCCCAACGAGAGCGGGGTGGGGACAATGAGCAGTTCTTC
NA	15	TRBV4-3	TRBJ1-4	once	CASSQEWRRIEKLFF	TGCGCCAGCAGCCAAGAATGGAGGAGGATTGAAAAACTGTTTTTT
TRBD1	18	TRBV19	TRBJ2-7	NA	CASSIRGTGIRRPYEQYF	TGTGCCAGTAGTATAAGGGGGACAGGGATCCGAAGGCCCTACGAGCAGTACTTC
TRBD2	16	TRBV28	TRBJ2-2	NA	CASSFLSGVHTGELFF	TGTGCCAGCAGTTTTCTTAGCGGGGTCCACACCGGGGAGCTGTTTTTT
TRBD1	15	TRBV19	TRBJ2-2	NA	CASSPVQGADGELFF	TGTGCCAGTAGCCCAGTACAGGGGGCTGACGGGGAGCTGTTTTTT
NA	15	TRBV10-3	TRBJ2-7	NA	CAIRSGTPNTYEQYF	TGTGCCATCAGGTCGGGGACTCCCAATACCTACGAGCAGTACTTC
NA	15	TRBV11-3	TRBJ1-1	few	CASSLGPGSNTEAFF	TGTGCCAGCAGCTTAGGGCCTGGGAGCAACACTGAAGCTTTCTTT
NA	16	TRBV19	TRBJ1-2	NA	CASSIDDSRPNYGYTF	TGTGCCAGTAGTATAGACGACAGTAGGCCTAACTATGGCTACACCTTC
NA	17	TRBV21-1	TRBJ2-1	once	CASSKGGTSGPYNEQFF	TGTGCCAGCAGCAAAGGAGGGACTAGCGGGCCCTACAATGAGCAGTTCTTC
TRBD1	15	TRBV30	TRBJ1-4	once	CAWSAPTGVGEKLFF	TGTGCCTGGAGTGCCCCCACAGGGGTCGGCGAAAAACTGTTTTTT
TRBD1	15	TRBV27	TRBJ2-7	NA	CASSPDRGDSYEQYF	TGTGCCAGCAGTCCGGACAGGGGGGATTCCTACGAGCAGTACTTC
TRBD1	16	TRBV18	TRBJ1-1	NA	CASSPLPGQGNTEAFF	TGTGCCAGCTCCCCCCTACCGGGACAGGGCAACACTGAAGCTTTCTTT
TRBD1	19	TRBV5-4	TRBJ1-4	NA	CASSLGPETGWSFNEKLFF	TGTGCCAGCAGCTTGGGCCCAGAGACAGGGTGGTCATTCAATGAAAAACTGTTTTTT
TRBD2	16	TRBV9	TRBJ2-5	NA	CASSGPQLAGQETQYF	TGTGCCAGCAGCGGCCCCCAACTAGCGGGGCAAGAGACCCAGTACTTC
TRBD1	14	TRBV29-1	TRBJ2-2	NA	CSATRDSNTGELFF	TGCAGCGCGACCCGGGACAGTAACACCGGGGAGCTGTTTTTT
TRBD1	13	TRBV29-1	TRBJ1-5	NA	CSALDREGQPQHF	TGCAGCGCTTTAGACAGGGAAGGTCAGCCCCAGCATTTT